This T cell receptor beta chain comes out of a study of shared clonotypes between healthy human individuals. Original methodology: Filtering differed since immunoSEQ provided only junctions, with no quality scores. Sequencing used immunoSEQ multiplex PCR; TCRdb keeps in-frame clones, though not all of them. Clonal size and the V and J genes are those of that table, whereas D and trimming came from the DNA. Seen here are fewer than 850,000 clones, approximately 96% observed once, and the top ten hold less than 0.3%. Trimming removed 2 bases at V and 1 base at J, with 9 bases between. This CDR3 contains 14 residues. CDR1 and CDR2 (germline): MDHEN, SYDVKM. Terminally differentiated effector memory CD45RA+ cells were excluded from the naive CD8 cells, which were CD45RO-negative and positively selected for CCR7.

J is TRBJ2-7 and V is TRBV28, with unresolved D. This receptor was obtained from a man aged 25 to 40 in good health. The sequencing sample was made of naive CD8+ T cells sorted from blood. This CDR3 is CASSLVAESYEQYF. The CDR3 DNA follows: TGTGCCAGCAGTTTAGTAGCTGAGTCCTACGAGCAGTACTTC.